The subject of this entry is one TCR beta chain. No antigen is known for it. This sample's treatment: around 19 received Ad26.COV2.S at low or high dose, single or two shots; roughly 5 received placebo; per-sample allocation not given. It was on day 63 after the first vaccine or placebo injection that samples were taken. This entry belongs to a study of Ad26.COV2.S vaccination and SARS-CoV-2 variants. Broader study findings: Non-spike TCR breadth was similar in vaccine and placebo recipients. Reported findings describe substantial breadth in spike-specific CD8+ and CD4+ T cell responses following vaccination.

TCRdb's copy holds only in-frame clones and misses some; the assay was immunoSEQ multiplex PCR. The sample yields roughly 700,000 clones, more than 80% seen once. This CDR3 has 15 amino acids. V was cut by 4 bases and J by 2 bases, with 13 bases left in between. The germline V gene has CDR1 SGHNT and CDR2 YYREEE (reference sequence). This sequence was found in a person aged 18-60 years who received the Ad26.COV2.S COVID-19 vaccine or a placebo. This material consisted of peripheral blood, taken in a trial of Ad26.COV2.S vaccine versus placebo. The V call is TRBV5-4, the J call TRBJ2-1; D is perhaps TRBD2 (5 bases). The CDR3 region has the DNA TGTGCCAGCAGCCCGGGGTTGAGTACCTACAATGAGCAGTTCTTC. Translated: CASSPGLSTYNEQFF. The full variable domain, its missing parts supplied by reference TRBV5-4 and TRBJ2-1, is ETGVTQSPTHLIKTRGQQVTLRCSSQSGHNTVSWYQQALGQGPQFIFQYYREEENGRGNFPPRFSGLQFPNYSSELNVNALELDDSALYLCASSPGLSTYNEQFFGPGTRLTVL.